Below, one T cell receptor (beta chain) is given with its context. These data belong to a study of blood T cell repertoires in COVID-19. Overall study context: Researchers got acute and convalescent COVID-19 samples from the United States, Italy and Spain.

The germline V gene has CDR1 SGHAT and CDR2 FQNNGV. The CDR3 length is 15 residues. V gave up 4 bases and J gave up 1 base, with 13 bases separating them. Per the original data handling: Scientists estimated how many nucleated cells there were by amplifying reference gene primers. The repertoire was sequenced with immunoSEQ multiplex PCR; TCRdb's copy has only in-frame clones and lacks some. Clone size and the V and J calls come from that table; the DNA yielded D and trimming. Altogether 310,000 or so clones are present, 87% being singletons, with the ten largest covering approximately 9.4%. V gene TRBV11-2 combines with J gene TRBJ1-2; tentative D call: TRBD1 (6 bases). The sequenced material came from peripheral blood. This TCR was sampled from a man aged 30 to 39 with COVID-19, enrolled during active disease. The CDR3 DNA reads as TGTGCCAGCAGCTCACAGGGAGCCCATAACTATGGCTACACCTTC. It codes for CASSSQGAHNYGYTF.